The 3 T cell receptor beta chains below all came from one sample that was sequenced in a study of T cell responses to AZD1222 COVID-19 vaccine. Profiling relied on immunoSEQ multiplex PCR, and the TCRdb table lists in-frame clones only, not all of them. Of about 270,000 clones detected, approximately 94% appear once; the ten largest clones hold less than 0.65%. The source was peripheral blood, collected 28 days after the second AZD1222 dose. The receptor set was obtained from an adult who received the AZD1222 COVID-19 vaccine.

J is TRBJ2-4 and V is TRBV5-8; D is unresolved. V gave up 0 bases and J gave up 9 bases, with 16 bases separating them. The CDR3 covers 15 residues. The germline V gene has CDR1 SGHTS and CDR2 YDEGEE. The CDR3 sequence: CASSLAGAEGSIQYF. In DNA, the CDR3 is TGTGCCAGCAGCTTGGCAGGCGCAGAAGGGTCCATTCAGTACTTC.

This clone was observed a few times. This chain links TRBV7-8 with TRBJ2-7, with 13 bases aligning to TRBD2. The trim removed 5 bases at V and 2 bases at J, leaving 15 bases unmatched. Germline V gives CDR1 SGHVS, CDR2 FQNEAQ. The CDR3 extends over 19 amino acids. The CDR3 here is CASSTLGLAGDWGTYEQYF. The DNA for the CDR3 is TGTGCCAGCAGCACCCTCGGACTAGCGGGAGACTGGGGGACCTACGAGCAGTACTTC.

This chain uses TRBV2 with TRBJ2-1; 12 positions agree with TRBD2. This CDR3 spans 14 amino acids. The germline gives CDR1 SNHLY, CDR2 FYNNEI. Unmatched junction bases numbered 5, after V lost 7 bases and J lost 7 bases. CDR3 region: CASTSTSGRNEQFF. CDR3 nucleotide sequence: TGTGCCAGCACCTCGACTAGCGGGAGAAATGAGCAGTTCTTC.